This entry concerns a single TCR beta chain. These data originate in a study of blood T cell repertoires in COVID-19. At the level of the study: COVID-19 samples collected from the United States, Italy and Spain covered acute and convalescent phases. Sources were T cells, B-cell-depleted T cells, or PBMCs; the material itself was cDNA or gDNA.

Authors' analysis steps: Amplification with reference gene primers provided the estimates of nucleated cell counts. Assay: immunoSEQ multiplex PCR; the TCRdb copy retains only in-frame clones and omits some. The V and J calls and clone size come from that table; D and trimming were worked out from the DNA. The top ten clones hold 0.97% of a sample with about 100,000 clones, 91% of them seen once. Sequencing was done on a sample of peripheral blood. The clonotype originates from a man aged 60 to 69 with acute or convalescent COVID-19.

The CDR3 DNA sequence: TGCGCCAGCAGCCAAGTGGGCAGGGGGTATAATTCACCCCTCCACTTT. The encoded protein is CASSQVGRGYNSPLHF. V gene TRBV4-1 combines with J gene TRBJ1-6; 7 positions agree with TRBD1. Per germline, CDR1 MGHRA and CDR2 YSYEKL. The CDR3 is 16 residues long. With 1 base clipped from V and 4 bases from J, the junction kept 4 bases outside the gene matches.